The present T cell receptor beta chain was sequenced within a study of cytomegalovirus exposure and HLA in healthy donors. On the study more broadly: As released early, the data held roughly 85 million unique TCRs from HLA-typed donors.

Findings and limits, study-wide: Because they were indistinguishable, some V segments, including TRBV6-2 and TRBV6-3, were excluded. Common viral pathogens (according to a later analysis) appeared linked to several of the most significant clusters. Most CMV-associated TCR beta chains were later found to appear HLA-restricted.

This clone has a handful of counts. The antigen remains unidentified. Germline V gives CDR1 LGHNA, CDR2 YSLEER. The CDR3 length is 16 residues. The ends were cut back, 0 bases at V and 3 bases at J, with 12 bases in the middle. With 60 Vbeta and 13 Jbeta primers, the PCR was carried out. Sequencing was performed with immunoSEQ multiplex PCR; in TCRdb, only in-frame clones are kept and a portion is missing. The table shows 150,000 or so clones, with roughly three quarters occurring only once. The source of this sequence is a man in his forties in good health and CMV-seropositive. Input material: PBMCs. The chain is built from TRBV4-3 and TRBJ1-5, with D maybe TRBD1 (5 bases). In DNA, the CDR3 is TGCGCCAGCAGCCAAGATGTCCAGGGCCCCAATCAGCCCCAGCATTTT. Translating gives CASSQDVQGPNQPQHF.